This T cell receptor (beta chain) was identified during a study of vaccination and CD4 T cells after COVID-19. Treatment in this sample: roughly nine-day PBMC culture with coronavirus spike peptide pools or control peptides (ViraFEST assay). Trimming removed 1 base at V and 2 bases at J, with 12 bases between. Germline values: CDR1 SGHTA, CDR2 FQGNSA. The CDR3 runs to 16 residues. Findings and limits, study-wide: Spike mono-reactivity was found in 304 of 307 vaccine-specific clones from convalescent patients.

This clonotype came up a few times. Its antigen is undetermined. Sequencing of the DNA from cultured CD4+ T cells was carried out with the Oncomine TCR Beta short-read assay. TCRdb called the PCR reads again in MiXCR, with one record for every CDR3 protein. The sample has 8,000 to 10,000 distinct CDR3 sequences, 60% to 70% seen once. Sequencing was performed on CD4+ T cells from blood, cultured in vitro. This TCR derives from a human donor who had recovered from COVID-19. This chain links TRBV7-2 with TRBJ1-5; D remains unclear. CDR3 sequence reads: CASSLGAGSGNQPQHF. In nucleotides, the CDR3 is TGTGCCAGCAGCTTAGGGGCGGGTTCGGGCAATCAGCCCCAGCATTTT. The variable domain in full, completed from reference TRBV7-2 and TRBJ1-5, reads GAGVSQSPSNKVTEKGKDVELRCDPISGHTALYWYRQSLGQGLEFLIYFQGNSAPDKSGLPSDRFSAERTGGSVSTLTIQRTQQEDSAVYLCASSLGAGSGNQPQHFGDGTRLSIL.